These 24 T cell receptor beta chains were all obtained from the same sample, sequenced in a study of shared clonotypes between healthy human individuals. Repertoires were generated with immunoSEQ multiplex PCR, while TCRdb's copy carries only in-frame clones and drops some. The sample records some 2.1 million clones, 85% to 95% being singletons. CD45RO-negative cells were positively selected for CCR7, leaving out terminally differentiated effector memory CD45RA+ cells. The sequenced material came from naive CD8+ T cells from PBMCs. Receptor source: a man between 18 and 29 years old in good health. Some clones in this sample may be carry-over from other donors' samples.

As for this clone: Other DNA sequences in the same sample also yield this CDR3. This CDR3 is CASSFTGNTEAFF. The CDR3 DNA reads as TGTGCCAGCAGCTTCACGGGGAACACTGAAGCTTTCTTT. The rearrangement uses TRBV7-9 and TRBJ1-1; the D is unclear. This CDR3 comprises 13 residues. CDR1 is SEHNR, CDR2 FQNEAQ, per germline (reference sequence). Trimming shortened V by 3 bases and J by 1 base, and 6 bases separated the two germline ends. Filled out from reference TRBV7-9 and TRBJ1-1, the complete variable domain reads DTGVSQNPRHKITKRGQNVTFRCDPISEHNRLYWYRQTLGQGPEFLTYFQNEAQLEKSRLLSDRFSAERPKGSFSTLEIQRTEQGDSAMYLCASSFTGNTEAFFGQGTRLTVV.

Details on this clone: Other DNA sequences of this sample code for an identical CDR3. The chain employs TRBV29-1 and TRBJ1-1; D call uncertain. The CDR3 is 13 residues long. The germline CDR1 and CDR2 sequences are SQVTM and ANQGSEA. Trimming removed 6 bases from V and 8 bases from J, with 19 bases in between. CDR3 residues: CSVLPGPGAEAFF. The CDR3 DNA sequence: TGCAGCGTCCTCCCCGGGCCGGGAGCCGAAGCTTTCTTT.

The sample holds one count of this clone. The chain combines TRBV4-3 with TRBJ1-1, with D hard to call. Trimming removed 3 bases from V and 2 bases from J, with 13 bases in between. The CDR3 length is 15 residues. Germline-derived CDR1 and CDR2 are LGHNA and YSLEER. This CDR3 reads CASSQDPGANTEAFF. The CDR3 region has the DNA TGCGCCAGCAGCCAGGATCCGGGTGCTAACACTGAAGCTTTCTTT.

This chain joins TRBV27 and TRBJ2-5, with 8 bases identical to TRBD2. The CDR3 loop spans 15 amino acids. Germline trimming cut 5 bases from V and 5 bases from J; bases unmatched to any gene: 10. In germline, CDR1 is MNHEY, CDR2 SMNVEV (reference sequence). In DNA form, the CDR3 reads TGTGCCAGCAGTCCGAGACTAGCGCTAGGGGAGACCCAGTACTTC. Translating gives CASSPRLALGETQYF.

On this clone itself: The same CDR3 is also encoded by other DNA sequences in this sample. The V call is TRBV27, the J call TRBJ2-6; unclear D gene. Germline V gene sequence: CDR1 MNHEY, CDR2 SMNVEV (reference sequence). There are 13 residues in the CDR3. Trimming left V 5 bases short and J 4 bases short, with 6 bases between. The CDR3, as DNA: TGTGCCAGCAGTCCGCGCGGGGCCAACGTCCTGACTTTC. Its protein product is CASSPRGANVLTF. The full variable domain, its missing parts supplied by reference TRBV27 and TRBJ2-6, is EAQVTQNPRYLITVTGKKLTVTCSQNMNHEYMSWYRQDPGLGLRQIYYSMNVEVTDKGDVPEGYKVSRKEKRNFPLILESPSPNQTSLYFCASSPRGANVLTFGAGSRLTVL.

This chain links TRBV27 with TRBJ2-7; 12 nucleotides match TRBD2. This CDR3 is 15 amino acids long. Unmatched junction bases numbered 6, after V lost 6 bases and J lost 3 bases. Germline CDR1 is MNHEY and CDR2 is SMNVEV (reference sequence). CDR3 in amino acids: CASSPGTSGFYEQYF. The CDR3 DNA follows: TGTGCCAGCAGCCCAGGGACTAGCGGGTTCTACGAGCAGTACTTC.

The V and J genes are TRBV7-3 and TRBJ2-7, with a possible D match to TRBD1 (5 bases). V dropped 0 bases and J dropped 6 bases, with 12 bases sitting between them. This CDR3 spans 14 amino acids. Looked up from germline, CDR1 is SGHTA and CDR2 is FQGTGA. The CDR3 protein is CASSLTKGDPEQYF. The CDR3 region has the DNA TGTGCCAGCAGCTTAACTAAAGGGGATCCCGAGCAGTACTTC.

The chain recombines TRBV5-1 with TRBJ2-3; 15 positions agree with TRBD2. J gave up 3 bases and V 4 bases, and 9 bases lay outside the gene matches. The CDR3 has 18 residues. The germline V gene encodes CDR1 SGHRS and CDR2 YFSETQ. The CDR3 DNA reads TGCGCCAGCAGCCCCGGACTAGCGGGAGGGTTCGGTACAGATACGCAGTATTTT. The encoded protein is CASSPGLAGGFGTDTQYF.

The chain employs TRBV7-3 and TRBJ2-3; tentatively, D is TRBD2 (5 bases). The CDR3 runs to 16 residues. V lost 4 bases and J 2 bases, leaving 16 bases between the germline ends. Per the germline V gene, CDR1 is SGHTA and CDR2 is FQGTGA. CDR3 loop: CASSSGVRGPTDTQYF. DNA of the CDR3: TGTGCCAGCAGCTCCGGAGTTCGCGGGCCCACAGATACGCAGTATTTT.

This chain's CDR3 is CASSLNKEALSYEQYF. The CDR3, as DNA: TGTGCCAGCAGTTTAAACAAGGAGGCACTCTCCTACGAGCAGTACTTC. The V gene is TRBV28, the J gene TRBJ2-7; maybe TRBD2 (5 bases). The length of the CDR3 is 16 residues. V shed 2 bases and J shed 0 bases, with 14 bases lying between them. Germline assignment: CDR1 MDHEN and CDR2 SYDVKM.

This chain uses TRBV10-2 with TRBJ1-1; D not resolved. The germline gives CDR1 WSHSY, CDR2 SAAADI. The CDR3 runs to 11 residues. Between the trimmed V and J ends, which lost 4 bases and 8 bases, there was a span of 8 bases. This chain's CDR3 is CASSAGGEAFF. The CDR3, as DNA: TGCGCCAGCAGTGCTGGAGGGGAAGCTTTCTTT.

This clone has just one count. Other nucleotide sequences from this sample produce the same CDR3. This sequence joins TRBV19 and TRBJ1-1; D gene uncertain. Per germline, CDR1 LNHDA and CDR2 SQIVND (reference sequence). This CDR3 has 11 amino acids. Trimming took 2 bases from V and 2 from J, leaving 0 bases between them. As DNA, the CDR3 is TGTGCCAGTAGTATAAACACTGAAGCTTTCTTT. Protein product: CASSINTEAFF.

V gene TRBV29-1 combines with J gene TRBJ1-2, with a tentative D call TRBD1 (5 bases). The CDR3 spans 15 residues. Trimming took off 3 bases at V and 3 bases at J, with 17 bases between the two ends. Per the germline V gene, CDR1 is SQVTM and CDR2 is ANQGSEA. The CDR3 DNA reads TGCAGCGTTGATAGTGGAAGGGGCCGGGACTATGGCTACACCTTC. Its protein product is CSVDSGRGRDYGYTF.

The chain joins TRBV6-5 to TRBJ2-7; the D is unclear. The CDR3 loop spans 13 amino acids. V lost 5 bases and J lost 1, with 9 bases in between. Germline CDR1 MNHEY, CDR2 SVGAGI. CDR3 nucleotides: TGTGCCAGCAGTCAGGACGGTTCCTACGAGCAGTACTTC. Amino acids: CASSQDGSYEQYF.

The V and J genes are TRBV7-6 and TRBJ2-3; 8 positions match TRBD2. Germline-derived CDR1 and CDR2 are SGHVS and FNYEAQ. This CDR3 has 16 amino acids. Unmatched junction bases numbered 7, after V lost 5 bases and J lost 0 bases. This CDR3 reads CASSRLAGSSTDTQYF. The DNA for the CDR3 is TGTGCCAGCAGCCGCTTAGCGGGATCTAGCACAGATACGCAGTATTTT.

This chain joins TRBV9 and TRBJ2-1; D is undetermined. Germline V gene sequence: CDR1 SGDLS, CDR2 YYNGEE. The CDR3 contains 16 residues. The V end lost 2 bases, the J end lost 1 base, and 13 bases lay between the germline ends. In nucleotides, the CDR3 is TGTGCCAGCAGCGTCCTCTTAGTCGGGTCCTACAATGAGCAGTTCTTC. Its protein is CASSVLLVGSYNEQFF. Drawing the rest from reference TRBV9 and TRBJ2-1, the complete variable domain is DSGVTQTPKHLITATGQRVTLRCSPRSGDLSVYWYQQSLDQGLQFLIQYYNGEERAKGNILERFSAQQFPDLHSELNLSSLELGDSALYFCASSVLLVGSYNEQFFGPGTRLTVL.

This clone was seen a single time. The chain carries TRBV7-2 and TRBJ1-1; 7 nucleotides match TRBD1. The CDR3 length is 15 residues. Germline loops: CDR1 SGHTA, CDR2 FQGNSA. Trimming took 1 base from V and 5 from J; bases not matched to a gene: 7. The chain's CDR3 is CASSLEYVTGTEAFF. The CDR3 DNA is TGTGCCAGCAGCTTAGAATATGTGACAGGGACTGAAGCTTTCTTT.

The chain employs TRBV9 and TRBJ2-7, with a possible D match to TRBD2 (5 bases). This CDR3 comprises 15 residues. V was shortened by 1 base and J by 7 bases, with 18 bases between the two germline ends. Germline V gives CDR1 SGDLS, CDR2 YYNGEE. CDR3 residues: CASSVRGRVVEEQYF. The CDR3 nucleotides read TGTGCCAGCAGCGTACGAGGGCGGGTCGTAGAAGAGCAGTACTTC.

This sequence joins TRBV7-6 and TRBJ2-7, with D unresolved. Germline CDR1 reads SGHVS; CDR2 reads FNYEAQ. This CDR3 region has 17 residues. V was cut by 1 base and J by 2 bases, with 18 bases left in between. The CDR3 nucleotides read TGTGCCAGCAGCTTAGAATCCCGGACCCTAAGGCCCTACGAGCAGTACTTC. This translates into CASSLESRTLRPYEQYF.

This chain links TRBV7-9 with TRBJ1-1, with unresolved D. The CDR3 extends over 14 amino acids. Germline-derived CDR1 and CDR2 are SEHNR and FQNEAQ (reference sequence). V lost 8 bases and J 3 bases, leaving 16 bases between the germline ends. Written as DNA, the CDR3 is TGTGCCAGCGTCGGCGGGTGGGGATACACTGAAGCTTTCTTT. Its protein product is CASVGGWGYTEAFF. Looking up the rest from reference TRBV7-9 and TRBJ1-1 gives the full variable domain: DTGVSQNPRHKITKRGQNVTFRCDPISEHNRLYWYRQTLGQGPEFLTYFQNEAQLEKSRLLSDRFSAERPKGSFSTLEIQRTEQGDSAMYLCASVGGWGYTEAFFGQGTRLTVV.

For the CDR3, the DNA is TGTGCCAGCAGCTCTAGAAGCGACAATGAGCAGTTCTTC. Its translation: CASSSRSDNEQFF. The chain recombines TRBV7-2 with TRBJ2-1; unclear D gene. The CDR3 sequence is 13 residues long. Germline CDR1 SGHTA, CDR2 FQGNSA. The V and J ends lost 4 bases and 5 bases respectively, with 9 bases between them.

This chain connects TRBV7-9 to TRBJ1-1, with 7 nucleotides matching TRBD1. The CDR3 sequence is 13 residues long. J lost 6 bases, V lost 5 bases, and 6 bases had no gene match. Germline assignment: CDR1 SEHNR and CDR2 FQNEAQ (reference sequence). As DNA, the CDR3 is TGTGCCAGCAGCCAACCGACAGGGCCTGAAGCTTTCTTT. This translates into CASSQPTGPEAFF.

The V call is TRBV7-9, the J call TRBJ2-7; 10 bases line up with TRBD1. V shed 5 bases and J 2 bases; nucleotides not matched to a gene: 9. Per germline, CDR1 SEHNR and CDR2 FQNEAQ (reference sequence). The CDR3 sequence is 16 residues long. The CDR3 DNA reads as TGTGCCAGCAGCACCAGACAGGGGGCGTCCCCCTACGAGCAGTACTTC. It encodes CASSTRQGASPYEQYF.

The chain employs TRBV29-1 and TRBJ2-2; 7 bases agree with TRBD2. The V gene's germline CDR1 is SQVTM and CDR2 ANQGSEA. Unmatched junction bases numbered 6, after V lost 2 bases and J lost 6 bases. The CDR3 contains 14 residues. The DNA for the CDR3 is TGCAGCGTTGAAAGTAGGGCGGGAGCCGGGGAGCTGTTTTTT. Translation gives CSVESRAGAGELFF.